This T cell receptor (beta chain) originates from a study of cytomegalovirus exposure and HLA in healthy donors. As for the study in general: Early on, a data release was issued that held 80 million or so unique TCRs from HLA-typed donors.

Remarks on this clone: Its matching antigen is unknown.

13 Jbeta primers and 60 Vbeta primers were used for the PCR. The assay was immunoSEQ multiplex PCR, and TCRdb's table has in-frame clones only and misses some. The table includes about 89,000 clones, around 84% detected once. Study-level results: Solely CMV serostatus was available to characterize immune exposure.

This TCR was sampled from a man aged 40-55 years in good health and CMV-seropositive. The sample comprised PBMCs.

The CDR3 sequence is CASSSQPEGRNEQFF. In DNA form, the CDR3 reads TGCGCCAGCAGCTCTCAGCCGGAGGGGAGGAATGAGCAGTTCTTC. The V call is TRBV5-1, the J call TRBJ2-1; D may be TRBD2 (6 bases). With 3 bases removed from V and 7 bases from J, the gap between germline ends came to 17 bases. The CDR3 is 15 amino acids. The germline CDR1 and CDR2 sequences are SGHRS and YFSETQ. Complete variable domain (other parts from reference TRBV5-1 and TRBJ2-1): KAGVTQTPRYLIKTRGQQVTLSCSPISGHRSVSWYQQTPGQGLQFLFEYFSETQRNKGNFPGRFSGRQFSNSRSEMNVSTLELGDSALYLCASSSQPEGRNEQFFGPGTRLTVL.